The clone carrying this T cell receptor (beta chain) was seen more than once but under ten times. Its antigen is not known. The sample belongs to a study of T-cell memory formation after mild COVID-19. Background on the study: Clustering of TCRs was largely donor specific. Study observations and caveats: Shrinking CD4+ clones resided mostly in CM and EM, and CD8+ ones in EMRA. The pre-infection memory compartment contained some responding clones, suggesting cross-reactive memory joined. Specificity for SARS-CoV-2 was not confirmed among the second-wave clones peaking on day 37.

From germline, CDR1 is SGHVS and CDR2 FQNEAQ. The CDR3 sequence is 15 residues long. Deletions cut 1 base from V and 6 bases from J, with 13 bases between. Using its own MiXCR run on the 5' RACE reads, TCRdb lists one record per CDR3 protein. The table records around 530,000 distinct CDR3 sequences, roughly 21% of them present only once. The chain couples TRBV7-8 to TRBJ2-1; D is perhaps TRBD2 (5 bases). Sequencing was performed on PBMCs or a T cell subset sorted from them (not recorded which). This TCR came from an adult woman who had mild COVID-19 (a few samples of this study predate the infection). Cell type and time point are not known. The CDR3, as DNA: TGTGCCAGCAGCTTAGGGGGTGGACTGCCCAATGAGCAGTTCTTC. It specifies CASSLGGGLPNEQFF.